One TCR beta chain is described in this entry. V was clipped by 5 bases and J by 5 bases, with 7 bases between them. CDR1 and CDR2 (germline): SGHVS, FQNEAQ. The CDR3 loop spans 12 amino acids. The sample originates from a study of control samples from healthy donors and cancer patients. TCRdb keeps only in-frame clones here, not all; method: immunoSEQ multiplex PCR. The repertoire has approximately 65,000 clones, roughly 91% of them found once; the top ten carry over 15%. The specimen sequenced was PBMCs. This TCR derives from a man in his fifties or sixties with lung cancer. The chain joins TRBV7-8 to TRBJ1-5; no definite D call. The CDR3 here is CASSPRDQPQHF. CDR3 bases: TGTGCCAGCAGCCCGAGAGATCAGCCCCAGCATTTT. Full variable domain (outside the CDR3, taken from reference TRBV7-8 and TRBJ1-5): GAGVSQSPRYKVAKRGQDVALRCDPISGHVSLFWYQQALGQGPEFLTYFQNEAQLDKSGLPSDRFFAERPEGSVSTLKIQRTQQEDSAVYLCASSPRDQPQHFGDGTRLSIL.